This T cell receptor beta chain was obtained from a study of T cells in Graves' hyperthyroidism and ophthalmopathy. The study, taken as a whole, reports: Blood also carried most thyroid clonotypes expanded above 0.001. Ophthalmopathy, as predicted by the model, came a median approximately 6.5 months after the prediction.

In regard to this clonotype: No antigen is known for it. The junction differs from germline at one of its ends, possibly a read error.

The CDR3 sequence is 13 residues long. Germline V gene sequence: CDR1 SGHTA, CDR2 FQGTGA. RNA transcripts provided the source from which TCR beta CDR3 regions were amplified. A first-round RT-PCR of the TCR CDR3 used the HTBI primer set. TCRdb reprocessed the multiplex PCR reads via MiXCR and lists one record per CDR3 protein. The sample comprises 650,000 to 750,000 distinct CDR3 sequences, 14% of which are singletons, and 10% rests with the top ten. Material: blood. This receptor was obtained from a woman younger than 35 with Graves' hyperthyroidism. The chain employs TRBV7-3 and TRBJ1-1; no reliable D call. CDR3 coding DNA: TGTGCCAGCAGCTTAACCTTGAACACTGAAGCTCTCTTT. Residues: CASSLTLNTEALF.